This T cell receptor beta chain appears in the sequencing data of a study of neurological immune-mediated disorders. Findings and limits, study-wide: Across subjects, expanded clones had no CDR3 amino acid sequences in common, pointing to private repertoires in all groups.

The CDR3 length is 15 residues. Germline lookup yields CDR1 DFQATT and CDR2 SNEGSKA (reference sequence). With V trimmed by 3 bases and J by 5 bases, 6 bases remained unmatched. As to time point: technical triplicate 2. A remark on this clonotype: Its antigen is unknown.

5'RACE employing 10-nucleotide random UMIs yielded the cDNA. TCRdb reprocessed the 5' RACE reads via MiXCR and lists one record per CDR3 protein. Among about 59,000 distinct CDR3 sequences listed, about 25% were seen once. This chain connects TRBV20-1 to TRBJ2-5, with 13 positions matching TRBD2. The origin of this receptor is a man aged 55-75 years with HTLV-1-associated myelopathy (HAM/TSP). Sequencing used PBMCs. For the CDR3, the DNA is TGCAGTGCTAGGGGGACTAGCGGGATCGGGGAGACCCAGTACTTC. Translating gives CSARGTSGIGETQYF.